The clone carrying this T cell receptor (beta chain) was detected ten times or more. Using a CD8+CD4-CCR7+CD45RA+ phenotype, naive CD8 T cells were sorted. TCRdb reprocessed the PCR reads with MiXCR, giving one entry per CDR3 protein. This table holds around 320,000 distinct CDR3 sequences, 24% found once. Germline V gene sequence: CDR1 SNHLY, CDR2 FYNNEI. The CDR3 totals 14 residues. This entry is derived from a study of molecular identifiers for immune sequencing clone quantification. Study-wide background: Four of five RNA aliquots from approximately 20,000 or 100,000 naive CD8 T cells were sequenced.

The sample taken for sequencing was naive CD8+ T cells from blood, with Jurkat cell RNA spiked in. Specified subset: FACS-sorted CD8+CD4-CCR7+CD45RA+ naive T cells. V is TRBV2 and J is TRBJ1-5, with D maybe TRBD1 (5 bases). The TCR sequence derives from a human donor in good health. Some libraries in this study had Jurkat cell RNA spiked in. The chain's CDR3 is CASTGQESNQPQHF. CDR3 DNA: TGTGCTTCTACGGGGCAGGAGAGCAATCAGCCCCAGCATTTT.